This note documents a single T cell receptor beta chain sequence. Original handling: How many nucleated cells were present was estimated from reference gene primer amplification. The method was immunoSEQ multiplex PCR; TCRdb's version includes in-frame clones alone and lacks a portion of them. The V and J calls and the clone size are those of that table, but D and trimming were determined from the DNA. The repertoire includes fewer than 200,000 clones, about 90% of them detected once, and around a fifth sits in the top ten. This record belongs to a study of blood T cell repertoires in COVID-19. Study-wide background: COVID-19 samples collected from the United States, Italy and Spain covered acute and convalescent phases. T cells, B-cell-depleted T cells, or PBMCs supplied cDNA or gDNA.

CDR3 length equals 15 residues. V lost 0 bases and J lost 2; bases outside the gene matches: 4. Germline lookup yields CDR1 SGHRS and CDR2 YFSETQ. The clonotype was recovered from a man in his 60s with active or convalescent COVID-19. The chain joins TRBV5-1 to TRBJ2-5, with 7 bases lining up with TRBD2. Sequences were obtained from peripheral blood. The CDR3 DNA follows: TGCGCCAGCAGCTTGGCCGGGGGGACTCAAGAGACCCAGTACTTC. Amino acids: CASSLAGGTQETQYF.